Listed below are T cell receptor beta chains from one sample, sequenced in a study of cytomegalovirus exposure and HLA in healthy donors. Assay used: immunoSEQ multiplex PCR; TCRdb lists only in-frame clones, some missing. Of approximately 100,000 clones listed, over 60% are singletons. The specimen sequenced was PBMCs. The origin of the receptors is a man in his fifties or sixties in good health and CMV-seropositive. Both conserved end residues are part of each CDR3. A D gene is named only where the DNA matches it firmly. Expanded clones are given a class, and other clones once, few, many or no size at all.

V	J	size	D	DNA	CDR3
TRBV15	TRBJ2-7	.	.	TGTGCCACCAGCAGAGAAGAGGACAGCTCCTACGAGCAGTACTTC	CATSREEDSSYEQYF
TRBV25-1	TRBJ1-5	.	.	TGTGCCAGCGGGGGGTTTGGGAATCAGCCCCAGCATTTT	CASGGFGNQPQHF
TRBV18	TRBJ1-6	.	TRBD1	TGTGCCAGCTCAAACCGGGACAGGCGAGATTCACCCCTCCACTTT	CASSNRDRRDSPLHF
TRBV7-2	TRBJ2-1	.	.	TGTGCCAGCAGACGCAGGGGTCCTGAGCAGTTCTTC	CASRRRGPEQFF
TRBV30	TRBJ2-2	.	.	TGTGCCTGGAGTAAACTCCGAAGCGGGGAGCTGTTTTTT	CAWSKLRSGELFF
TRBV2	TRBJ2-3	.	TRBD1	TGTGCCAGCAGTCCGAGGACAGGGGGCACAGATACGCAGTATTTT	CASSPRTGGTDTQYF
TRBV2	TRBJ1-5	few	.	TGTGCCAGCAGCCCCGGGGTCCAACTCCAGCATTTT	CASSPGVQLQHF
TRBV11-2	TRBJ2-2	.	.	TGTGCCAGCAGCTTAAGCTCAGGGTACGGCACCGGGGAGCTGTTTTTT	CASSLSSGYGTGELFF
TRBV19	TRBJ2-1	.	TRBD1	TGTGCCAGTAAGGGGGCTAGGACAGGGGGCAATGAGCAGTTCTTC	CASKGARTGGNEQFF
TRBV28	TRBJ1-2	.	.	TGTGCCAGCAGTTTATCCCAGGGCCTCTATGGTGGCTACACCTTC	CASSLSQGLYGGYTF
TRBV5-4	TRBJ1-2	once	.	TGTGCCAGCAGCTTGGCCCAGGTACCATATCATGGCTACACCTTC	CASSLAQVPYHGYTF
TRBV11-2	TRBJ2-7	.	.	TGTGCCAGCAGCGCTCGGTCGGACGAGCAGTACTTC	CASSARSDEQYF
TRBV6-1	TRBJ2-7	.	.	TGTGCCAGCAGTGAAGGGTTGGCAGGGGGGTACGAGCAGTACTTC	CASSEGLAGGYEQYF
TRBV7-2	TRBJ1-2	.	.	TGTGCCAGCAGCTTAGTAGACAGCTATGGCTACACCTTC	CASSLVDSYGYTF
TRBV27	TRBJ2-7	few	.	TGTGCCAGCAGCTATGGAGGGGGCGCCTCTTACGAGCAGTACTTC	CASSYGGGASYEQYF
TRBV29-1	TRBJ2-1	.	.	TGCAGCGTAGAACCAACTAGTAGGGCACATGAGCAGTTCTTC	CSVEPTSRAHEQFF
TRBV29-1	TRBJ1-4	.	TRBD1	TGCAGCGTTGGGGACAGCCATAATGAAAAACTGTTTTTT	CSVGDSHNEKLFF
TRBV7-9	TRBJ1-4	few	TRBD1	TGTGCCAGCAGATTGGGACAGGGGAATGAAAAACTGTTTTTT	CASRLGQGNEKLFF
TRBV6-5	TRBJ2-3	.	.	TGTGCCAGCAGTTTTGCAGGGAAGGGGTACACAGATACGCAGTATTTT	CASSFAGKGYTDTQYF
TRBV4-2	TRBJ2-7	few	.	TGTGCCAGCAGCCAAGGTCCCTCCGACCCGGGGGCCTACGAGCAGTACTTC	CASSQGPSDPGAYEQYF
TRBV2	TRBJ2-7	once	TRBD1	TGTGCCACCGGGACAGAGCTATACGAGCAGTACTTC	CATGTELYEQYF
TRBV5-1	TRBJ1-1	few	TRBD1	TGCGCCAGCAGCTTAGACAGGGGAGGAGGAGGAGCTTTCTTT	CASSLDRGGGGAFF
TRBV11-2	TRBJ2-1	.	.	TGTGCCAGCAGCCGGGACTTCGGGGATGAGCAGTTCTTC	CASSRDFGDEQFF
TRBV10-2	TRBJ1-5	.	.	TGCGCCAGCAGTGAAGGCGGCTATAGCAATCAGCCCCAGCATTTT	CASSEGGYSNQPQHF
TRBV6-5	TRBJ2-7	.	TRBD1	TGTGCCAGCAGTTACAGACAGGGGCCGACCTACGAGCAGTACTTC	CASSYRQGPTYEQYF